The present TCR beta chain was sequenced within a study of T cells after yellow fever vaccination. Looking at the study overall: Preparing low-cell-number fractions relied on SMART-Seq v4 Ultra Low Input. Whole-study results and caveats: CD4 and CD8 compartments shared a small share of clonotypes. Boosting was followed by the reappearance of most primary-vaccination clones (approximately 95% CD4, more than 70% CD8).

By 5'RACE template switching, TCR cDNA was produced, with a universal primer site and UMIs added in the process. TCRdb passed the 5' RACE reads through MiXCR, listing each CDR3 protein once. The data show some 350,000 distinct CDR3 sequences, over 5% seen once. Germline values: CDR1 SGHDN, CDR2 FVKESK. This CDR3 region has 13 residues. V dropped 3 bases and J dropped 9 bases, with 14 bases sitting between them. This clonotype was counted a few times. The antigen remains undetermined. The origin of this receptor is a man aged 25 to 40 who received the YFV17D yellow fever vaccine. The sample consisted of PBMCs, taken 5 days after the yellow fever booster vaccination. The chain recombines TRBV14 with TRBJ2-5; a weak D match, TRBD2 (5 bases). The CDR3 is CASSQEQEGAQYF. The CDR3 DNA reads TGTGCCAGCAGCCAGGAGCAAGAGGGAGCCCAGTACTTC. The full variable domain, rest sourced from reference TRBV14 and TRBJ2-5, is EAGVTQFPSHSVIEKGQTVTLRCDPISGHDNLYWYRRVMGKEIKFLLHFVKESKQDESGMPNNRFLAERTGGTYSTLKVQPAELEDSGVYFCASSQEQEGAQYFGPGTRLLVL.